The 17 T cell receptor beta chains in this list originate from one sample, sequenced in a study of blood T cells in healthy people across ages. The authors ran a second PCR of about 6 to 12 cycles using a sample-barcoded 5' primer and a J-beta primer mix. TCRdb re-called the 5' RACE reads through MiXCR, storing one row per CDR3 protein. The data contain under 950,000 distinct CDR3 sequences, roughly 20% of them singletons. The sequenced material came from blood. The source is a man between 70 and 80 years old in good health.

Comment on this clonotype: A junction end diverges from the germline sequence, so it may reflect a read error. The chain carries TRBV12-3 or TRBV12-4 and TRBJ2-3; tentatively, D is TRBD1 or TRBD2 (6 bases each). The CDR3 runs 15 residues. DNA for the CDR3: TGTGCCAGCAGTCCCCGCGGGGTGGGGGCAGATGCGCAGTATTTT. Encoded protein: CASSPRGVGADAQYF.

The rearrangement links TRBV10-3 to TRBJ2-1, with D perhaps matching TRBD2 (5 bases). Trimming cost V 1 base and J 4 bases, with 14 bases left between them. CDR1 is ENHRY and CDR2 is SYGVKD in the germline V gene. The CDR3 length is 16 residues. This chain's CDR3 is CAISEYERNVYNEQFF. The CDR3 DNA reads as TGTGCCATCAGTGAGTATGAGCGGAACGTATACAATGAGCAGTTCTTC.

The chain links TRBV12-3 or TRBV12-4 to TRBJ2-4, with 8 bases matching TRBD1. Unmatched junction bases numbered 12, after V lost 5 bases and J lost 9 bases. The CDR3 sequence is 15 residues long. CDR3 nucleotides: TGTGCCAGCAGTCCTAGGACAGGGAGAGAGAGCATTCAGTACTTC. Amino acid sequence: CASSPRTGRESIQYF.

Only a few counts were recorded for this clonotype. The chain carries TRBV29-1 and TRBJ2-5; 12 bases are a match to TRBD1. The V gene's germline CDR1 is SQVTM and CDR2 ANQGSEA. CDR3 length: 15 residues. V lost 3 bases to trimming and J lost 2 bases; unmatched junction nucleotides: 4. The CDR3 nucleotides are TGCAGCGTTGAGGGACAGGGGGCGTTGCAAGAGACCCAGTACTTC. It yields the protein CSVEGQGALQETQYF.

This clonotype was seen a handful of times. The chain recombines TRBV5-1 with TRBJ2-2; D is unclear. The CDR3 contains 14 residues. Trimming cost V 4 bases and J 4 bases, with 11 bases left between them. Germline V gives CDR1 SGHRS, CDR2 YFSETQ. The chain's CDR3 is CASSPSPSTGELFF. As DNA, the CDR3 is TGCGCCAGCAGCCCGTCCCCCTCCACCGGGGAGCTGTTTTTT. The full variable domain, rest sourced from reference TRBV5-1 and TRBJ2-2, is KAGVTQTPRYLIKTRGQQVTLSCSPISGHRSVSWYQQTPGQGLQFLFEYFSETQRNKGNFPGRFSGRQFSNSRSEMNVSTLELGDSALYLCASSPSPSTGELFFGEGSRLTVL.

This clonotype appeared many times. The J gene is TRBJ2-3, the V gene TRBV5-1; TRBD2 might be the D (6 bases). This CDR3 has 14 residues. V was shortened by 1 base and J by 2 bases, with 8 bases between the two germline ends. Germline CDR1 and CDR2: SGHRS and YFSETQ. CDR3 DNA sequence: TGCGCCAGCAGCTTGCCTAGCGACACAGATACGCAGTATTTT. It specifies CASSLPSDTDTQYF.

The V and J genes are TRBV10-3 and TRBJ2-2; D might be TRBD1 (6 bases). Deletions cut 0 bases from V and 1 base from J, with 9 bases between. Per germline, CDR1 ENHRY and CDR2 SYGVKD. The CDR3 is 16 residues long. For the CDR3, the DNA is TGTGCCATCAGTGAGTCCCCGGGACAGAACACCGGGGAGCTGTTTTTT. This sequence encodes CAISESPGQNTGELFF.

This rearrangement joins TRBV5-1 to TRBJ1-4, with 12 bases lining up with TRBD1. The CDR3 spans 17 residues. Germline CDR1 and CDR2: SGHRS and YFSETQ. Trimming cost V 4 bases and J 5 bases; bases outside gene matches: 9. CDR3 protein: CASSPGTGGGMNEKLFF. Here the CDR3 DNA reads TGCGCCAGCAGCCCCGGGACAGGGGGCGGTATGAATGAAAAACTGTTTTTT.

The chain has TRBV24-1 and TRBJ2-3; D may be TRBD1 (6 bases). Germline V lookup: CDR1 KGHDR, CDR2 SFDVKD. V was trimmed by 5 bases and J by 0 bases, leaving 8 bases between them. This CDR3 comprises 14 residues. For the CDR3, the DNA is TGTGCCACCAGTGCAGGGGCGAGCACAGATACGCAGTATTTT. This sequence encodes CATSAGASTDTQYF.

The chain recombines TRBV29-1 with TRBJ1-4; 8 nucleotides agree with TRBD1. Germline assignment: CDR1 SQVTM and CDR2 ANQGSEA. V lost 6 bases, J lost 4 bases, and 4 bases stayed unmatched. The CDR3 is made up of 13 amino acids. DNA for the CDR3: TGCAGCGTGTGGACAGGGAGTAATGAAAAACTGTTTTTT. Amino acid sequence: CSVWTGSNEKLFF.

This CDR3 is CASSPRDRQSFNSPLHF. CDR3 nucleotides: TGTGCCAGCAGCCCTCGGGACAGACAAAGTTTTAATTCACCCCTCCACTTT. This chain uses TRBV3-1 with TRBJ1-6, with 7 positions matching TRBD1. V shed 4 bases, J shed 6 bases, and the junction held 12 bases outside the gene matches. CDR1 is LGHDT, CDR2 YNNKEL, per germline (reference sequence). This CDR3 spans 17 amino acids. Combining the CDR3 with reference TRBV3-1 and TRBJ1-6 gives the whole variable domain DTAVSQTPKYLVTQMGNDKSIKCEQNLGHDTMYWYKQDSKKFLKIMFSYNNKELIINETVPNRFSPKSPDKAHLNLHINSLELGDSAVYFCASSPRDRQSFNSPLHFGNGTRLTVT.

This chain links TRBV30 with TRBJ1-5, with D possibly being TRBD1 (5 bases). Trimming left V 3 bases short and J 1 base short, with 13 bases between. Germline-derived CDR1 and CDR2 are GTSNPN and SVGIG (reference sequence). The CDR3 has 15 residues. The DNA of the CDR3 is TGTGCCTGGAGCACCGGGACGGCGAGCAATCAGCCCCAGCATTTT. The encoded protein is CAWSTGTASNQPQHF.

There are a few counts of this clonotype. The V call is TRBV20-1, the J call TRBJ1-1; possibly TRBD1 for D (5 bases). With 4 bases removed from V and 0 bases from J, the gap between germline ends came to 15 bases. Germline lookup yields CDR1 DFQATT and CDR2 SNEGSKA (reference sequence). The CDR3 sequence is 15 residues long. The CDR3 here is CSAIVGPGMNTEAFF. The CDR3 DNA reads TGCAGTGCTATCGTAGGGCCAGGGATGAACACTGAAGCTTTCTTT.

Many counts were recorded for this clonotype. J is TRBJ1-2 and V is TRBV7-2; possible D gene TRBD1, 6 bases. The CDR3 is 14 residues long. The germline CDR1 and CDR2 sequences are SGHTA and FQGNSA. Trimming stripped 5 bases from V and 1 base from J, with 11 bases between. CDR3: CASSMDSLNYGYTF. In DNA form, the CDR3 reads TGTGCCAGCAGCATGGACAGCCTTAACTATGGCTACACCTTC.

The genes are TRBV12-3 or TRBV12-4 and TRBJ1-1, with TRBD1 matching over 10 bases. The CDR3 totals 13 residues. The junction had 4 bases not matched to a gene; V was cut back by 4 bases and J by 8 bases. CDR3 nucleotides: TGTGCCAGCAGTTCCGGGACAGGGGTGGAAGCTTTCTTT. Amino acid sequence: CASSSGTGVEAFF.

The chain combines TRBV12-3 or TRBV12-4 with TRBJ2-3, with a weak D call TRBD2 (5 bases). V was trimmed by 8 bases and J by 4 bases, leaving 16 bases between them. The CDR3 sequence is 14 residues long. The CDR3 DNA follows: TGTGCCAGCCCCCCGACCCATAGCGCAGATACGCAGTATTTT. This codes for CASPPTHSADTQYF.

This clonotype was counted at least ten times. The rearrangement uses TRBV6-5 and TRBJ2-2; 8 nucleotides match TRBD1. The ends lost 7 bases at V and 1 base at J; junction bases unmatched: 8. Germline CDR1 and CDR2: MNHEY and SVGAGI. The CDR3 consists of 16 residues. CDR3 residues: CASNPGGAGNTGELFF. CDR3 nucleotide sequence: TGTGCCAGCAATCCAGGGGGCGCCGGGAACACCGGGGAGCTGTTTTTT.